This T cell receptor (beta chain) was captured by sequencing in a study of blood T cell repertoires in COVID-19. Study as a whole: Researchers got acute and convalescent COVID-19 samples from the United States, Italy and Spain. Sample material is recorded as cDNA or gDNA derived from T cells, B-cell-depleted T cells, or PBMCs.

Per the authors' pipeline: Researchers report that nucleated cell counts were estimated from reference gene primer amplification. Sequencing used immunoSEQ multiplex PCR; TCRdb keeps in-frame clones, though not all of them. D and trimming come from the DNA, and the V and J calls and clone size come from that table. In the table there are 40,000 to 50,000 clones, 86% of which are singletons. With 5 bases clipped from V and 5 bases from J, the junction kept 1 base outside the gene matches. Germline loops: CDR1 MNHEY, CDR2 SVGAGI. The CDR3 spans 13 residues. This clonotype originated in a man aged 65 to 85 with acute or convalescent COVID-19. The V gene is TRBV6-5, the J gene TRBJ2-5; 11 bases are shared with TRBD2. The material sequenced was peripheral blood. CDR3 amino acids: CASSRTSGETQYF. CDR3 DNA sequence: TGTGCCAGCAGTCGGACTAGCGGGGAGACCCAGTACTTC.